These 28 T cell receptor beta chains came from one sample sequenced in a study of regulatory T cells in long-lasting Graves disease. Time point of the sample: newly diagnosed GD, antithyroid drugs for less than 3 months. Preparation of the TCR library used RNA extracted from PBMCs. Library construction for TCR beta used iRepertoire HTBI primers and Arm-PCR of CDR3 regions. A single record per CDR3 protein comes from TCRdb applying MiXCR to the multiplex PCR reads. The table lists 350,000 to 450,000 distinct CDR3 sequences, about 15% of them singletons. Another study also made use of these data, one on T cells in Graves' hyperthyroidism and ophthalmopathy.

Here the sequenced sample was peripheral blood mononuclear cells (PBMCs), taken at new diagnosis, from a patient treated with antithyroid drugs. The receptor source for this set is a woman aged 25-40 years with Graves disease.

This clonotype was counted a few times. The chain carries TRBV18 and TRBJ2-7, with 11 bases fitting TRBD2. The trim removed 3 bases at V and 2 bases at J, leaving 6 bases unmatched. The CDR3 runs to 16 residues. Per germline, CDR1 KGHSH and CDR2 LQKENI. This chain's CDR3 is CASSPTGTSGAYEQYF. As DNA, the CDR3 is TGTGCCAGCTCACCTACGGGGACTAGCGGAGCCTACGAGCAGTACTTC.

This clonotype was counted at least ten times. The chain has TRBV20-1 and TRBJ2-3; 15 bases match TRBD2. V trimming: 5 bases; J trimming: 4 bases; junction bases outside the gene matches: 4. CDR1 is DFQATT, CDR2 SNEGSKA, per germline (reference sequence). This CDR3 has 15 amino acids. CDR3: CSAPGTSGGSDTQYF. DNA of the CDR3: TGCAGTGCTCCGGGGACTAGCGGGGGGTCAGATACGCAGTATTTT.

This clonotype was found a few times. At one boundary the junction diverges from the germline segment, which might be a read error. V is TRBV11-2 and J is TRBJ1-3, with D maybe TRBD1 (6 bases). The CDR3 extends over 14 amino acids. Germline-derived CDR1 and CDR2 are SGHAT and FQNNGV. CDR3 region: CASSLGGGGAPRDF. In DNA form, the CDR3 reads TGTGCCAGCAGCCTAGGGGGGGGCGGAGCACCCCGGGATTTT.

This clonotype was recorded a few times. The CDR3 spells CASSQGGTPSTDTQYF. In DNA, the CDR3 is TGCGCCAGCAGCCAGGGGGGGACTCCTAGCACAGATACGCAGTATTTT. The rearrangement joins TRBV4-1 to TRBJ2-3; 7 bases are shared with TRBD2. Germline lookup yields CDR1 MGHRA and CDR2 YSYEKL. Trimming at V came to 3 bases and at J to 0 bases, leaving 6 bases not matched to a gene. The CDR3 contains 16 residues.

The rearrangement joins TRBV5-6 to TRBJ1-1; a weak D match, TRBD1 (5 bases). Trimming left V 0 bases short and J 1 base short, with 10 bases between. This CDR3 comprises 15 residues. Germline V gene lookup returns CDR1 SGHDT and CDR2 YYEEEE. In nucleotides, the CDR3 is TGTGCCAGCAGCTTGGAGGGGCTGAGGAACACTGAAGCTTTCTTT. Translated, it gives CASSLEGLRNTEAFF.

This clonotype was found many times. The rearrangement links TRBV7-9 to TRBJ2-3, with 8 positions matching TRBD2. Germline trimming cut 6 bases from V and 4 bases from J; bases unmatched to any gene: 15. Germline CDR1 is SEHNR and CDR2 is FQNEAQ (reference sequence). The CDR3 covers 17 residues. CDR3 amino acids: CASRPSVSPGGADTQYF. CDR3 coding DNA: TGTGCCAGCAGGCCCTCTGTTTCTCCGGGAGGGGCAGATACGCAGTATTTT.

This clonotype was detected a few times. The chain carries TRBV28 and TRBJ2-7; 7 nucleotides align to TRBD2. CDR1 and CDR2 (germline): MDHEN, SYDVKM. V lost 2 bases and J lost 4; bases outside the gene matches: 5. This CDR3 is built from 14 residues. CDR3 sequence (DNA): TGTGCCAGCAGTTTAGCTCTAGCGGAATACGAGCAGTACTTC. Protein sequence: CASSLALAEYEQYF.

This clonotype showed up many times. The V gene is TRBV5-1, the J gene TRBJ1-2, with D unresolved. The CDR3 has 14 amino acids. The V end was cut by 0 bases, the J end by 4 bases, with 10 bases between. Germline V gene lookup returns CDR1 SGHRS and CDR2 YFSETQ. The CDR3 DNA reads TGCGCCAGCAGCTTGGGCGCGTATACCTATGGCTACACCTTC. Amino acid sequence: CASSLGAYTYGYTF.

The V call is TRBV20-1, the J call TRBJ1-4, with 7 nucleotides matching TRBD1. Per the germline V gene, CDR1 is DFQATT and CDR2 is SNEGSKA (reference sequence). The CDR3 is made up of 13 amino acids. J gave up 2 bases and V 6 bases, and 3 bases lay outside the gene matches. The CDR3 protein is CSAYRGTNEKLFF. The CDR3, as DNA: TGCAGTGCATACAGGGGCACTAATGAAAAACTGTTTTTT.

As to this clonotype: Possible read error: a much larger clone is one base away. The chain recombines TRBV7-6 with TRBJ2-7, with 8 nucleotides matching TRBD2. Germline V CDR1 and CDR2: SGHVS, FNYEAQ. The CDR3 runs 16 residues. V lost 0 bases, J lost 6 bases, and 10 bases stayed unmatched. CDR3 loop: CASSLAWAGGWREQYF. The CDR3 DNA follows: TGTGCCAGCAGCTTAGCGTGGGCGGGAGGTTGGCGCGAGCAGTACTTC.

This clonotype was observed a handful of times. This chain joins TRBV20-1 and TRBJ2-3, with D possibly TRBD2 on 6 matching bases. CDR1 and CDR2 from the germline V gene are DFQATT and SNEGSKA (reference sequence). The V end was cut by 5 bases, the J end by 6 bases, with 15 bases between. The CDR3 totals 13 residues. The CDR3 DNA reads TGCAGTGCTTTTGAGCGGGCGCGGGATACGCAGTATTTT. Amino acids: CSAFERARDTQYF.

There are many counts of this clonotype. CDR3 sequence (DNA): TGTGCCAGCAGCCAAGAGTCGGTAAGGGCCCTGGGTGCGACTGAAGCTTTCTTT. This encodes CASSQESVRALGATEAFF. The chain employs TRBV3-1 and TRBJ1-1; D is uncertain. V was pared by 0 bases and J by 5 bases, with 22 bases between. CDR3 length: 18 amino acids. Germline-derived CDR1 and CDR2 are LGHDT and YNNKEL (reference sequence). The full variable domain, rest sourced from reference TRBV3-1 and TRBJ1-1, is DTAVSQTPKYLVTQMGNDKSIKCEQNLGHDTMYWYKQDSKKFLKIMFSYNNKELIINETVPNRFSPKSPDKAHLNLHINSLELGDSAVYFCASSQESVRALGATEAFFGQGTRLTVV.

This clonotype was found a few times. The chain recombines TRBV7-3 with TRBJ2-7; TRBD1 matches 12 bases. Trimming cost V 0 bases and J 5 bases; bases outside gene matches: 2. Germline V gene data show CDR1 as SGHTA and CDR2 as FQGTGA. The CDR3 has 15 amino acids. CDR3 region: CASSLTGQGANEQYF. DNA for the CDR3: TGTGCCAGCAGCTTAACGGGACAGGGGGCCAACGAGCAGTACTTC. The full variable domain, completed using reference TRBV7-3 and TRBJ2-7, is GAGVSQTPSNKVTEKGKYVELRCDPISGHTALYWYRQSLGQGPEFLIYFQGTGAADDSGLPNDRFFAVRPEGSVSTLKIQRTERGDSAVYLCASSLTGQGANEQYFGPGTRLTVT.

At least ten counts were recorded for this clonotype. This chain joins TRBV28 and TRBJ2-3, with TRBD2 identical over 8 bases. The CDR3 totals 14 residues. The trim removed 10 bases at V and 6 bases at J, leaving 12 bases unmatched. Germline V gene lookup returns CDR1 MDHEN and CDR2 SYDVKM. CDR3: CANSAAGAEDTQYF. In DNA, the CDR3 is TGTGCCAATTCAGCAGCGGGAGCGGAGGATACGCAGTATTTT.

This chain links TRBV27 with TRBJ1-1, with D unresolved. The germline gives CDR1 MNHEY, CDR2 SMNVEV (reference sequence). V lost 0 bases and J lost 1, with 18 bases in between. The CDR3 is 18 amino acids. CDR3 sequence (DNA): TGTGCCAGCAGTTTATCTCGGGGTGAGGATGCAGGGAACACTGAAGCTTTCTTT. Amino acid sequence: CASSLSRGEDAGNTEAFF.

This clonotype was seen a few times. The rearrangement uses TRBV7-3 and TRBJ2-2; D is possibly TRBD1 (5 bases). The ends were cut back, 6 bases at V and 0 bases at J, with 14 bases in the middle. Germline V CDR1 and CDR2: SGHTA, FQGTGA. This CDR3 is 16 amino acids long. CDR3 loop: CASRVPGLANTGELFF. CDR3 DNA sequence: TGTGCCAGCAGAGTTCCAGGGCTCGCGAACACCGGGGAGCTGTTTTTT.

Worth noting for this clonotype: This may be a read error: a much more frequent sequence differs by one nucleotide. V usage is TRBV11-2 and J usage is TRBJ2-1, with 14 bases matching TRBD2. Looked up from germline, CDR1 is SGHAT and CDR2 is FQNNGV. Trimming at V came to 3 bases and at J to 2 bases, leaving 3 bases not matched to a gene. The CDR3 has 17 amino acids. CDR3 sequence: CASSFGLAGGPYNEQFF. The CDR3 DNA sequence: TGTGCCAGCAGCTTCGGACTAGCGGGAGGTCCCTACAATGAGCAGTTCTTC.

Only a few counts were recorded for this clonotype. The chain joins TRBV6-5 to TRBJ2-3; D remains unclear. This CDR3 contains 14 residues. Trimming stripped 0 bases from V and 1 base from J, with 5 bases between. Looked up from germline, CDR1 is MNHEY and CDR2 is SVGAGI. CDR3: CASSYSTGTDTQYF. For the CDR3, the DNA is TGTGCCAGCAGTTACTCGACCGGCACAGATACGCAGTATTTT.

Many counts were recorded for this clonotype. The gene calls are TRBV11-3 and TRBJ2-1; no clear D gene. V shed 1 base and J shed 0 bases, with 10 bases lying between them. This CDR3 contains 16 residues. The germline CDR1 and CDR2 sequences are SGHNT and YENEEA. The CDR3 spells CASSLGRSVSYNEQFF. Here the CDR3 DNA reads TGTGCCAGCAGCTTAGGGCGGAGCGTCTCCTACAATGAGCAGTTCTTC.

This clonotype was seen repeatedly, ten times or more. CDR3 DNA: TGTGCCAGCAGTTTATGGAGACGGACCGGGGGCGAGCAGTACTTC. The encoded protein is CASSLWRRTGGEQYF. The rearrangement uses TRBV12-3 or TRBV12-4 and TRBJ2-7, with D maybe TRBD2 (6 bases). The V end was cut by 2 bases, the J end by 6 bases, with 17 bases between. The CDR3 has 15 residues.

This clonotype was picked up one time. The V call is TRBV20-1, the J call TRBJ2-3, with 15 bases that match TRBD2. Trimming at V came to 3 bases and at J to 0 bases, leaving 4 bases not matched to a gene. The CDR3 is made up of 17 amino acids. Germline CDR1 reads DFQATT; CDR2 reads SNEGSKA (reference sequence). CDR3 nucleotides: TGCAGTGCTAGGGGGACTAGCGGGAGGAAAAGCACAGATACGCAGTATTTT. It encodes CSARGTSGRKSTDTQYF.

The chain combines TRBV5-1 with TRBJ1-1, with 8 bases fitting TRBD1. The CDR3 totals 16 residues. Germline-derived CDR1 and CDR2 are SGHRS and YFSETQ. Germline trimming cut 3 bases from V and 0 bases from J; bases unmatched to any gene: 7. In nucleotides, the CDR3 is TGCGCCAGCAGCTCCGGACAGGGCAGCGTGAACACTGAAGCTTTCTTT. This gives the protein CASSSGQGSVNTEAFF.

There are many counts of this clonotype. V and J are TRBV7-9 and TRBJ2-7; 9 bases line up with TRBD1. V dropped 6 bases and J dropped 7; count of bases not matched to a gene: 7. This CDR3 comprises 13 residues. The V gene's germline CDR1 is SEHNR and CDR2 FQNEAQ (reference sequence). The CDR3 DNA follows: TGTGCCAGCAGGCCCGGGACAGGGAATGAGCAGTACTTC. Protein: CASRPGTGNEQYF.

This clonotype appeared many times. CDR3 DNA sequence: TGTGCCAGCAGGAAGCGGGAGGAAGCCTACGAGCAGTACTTC. Its protein product is CASRKREEAYEQYF. The chain links TRBV6-2 or TRBV6-3 to TRBJ2-7, with TRBD2 matching over 9 bases. Trimming took 6 bases from V and 2 from J; bases not matched to a gene: 5. Germline V lookup: CDR1 MNHEY, CDR2 SVGEGT. The CDR3 spans 14 residues.

The V call is TRBV5-1, the J call TRBJ2-1; TRBD2 agrees at 9 bases. Germline CDR1 reads SGHRS; CDR2 reads YFSETQ. The V segment lost 0 bases and the J segment 6 bases; nucleotides outside the gene matches: 10. There are 17 residues in the CDR3. CDR3 loop: CASSLGVAGETANEQFF. As DNA, the CDR3 is TGCGCCAGCAGCTTGGGGGTAGCGGGAGAAACTGCCAATGAGCAGTTCTTC. Looking up the rest from reference TRBV5-1 and TRBJ2-1 gives the full variable domain: KAGVTQTPRYLIKTRGQQVTLSCSPISGHRSVSWYQQTPGQGLQFLFEYFSETQRNKGNFPGRFSGRQFSNSRSEMNVSTLELGDSALYLCASSLGVAGETANEQFFGPGTRLTVL.

In this sample, this clonotype turned up many times. The genes are TRBV12-5 and TRBJ2-3; TRBD2 is a possible D gene (6 bases). The CDR3 spans 13 residues. The V end lost 1 base, the J end lost 4 bases, and 6 bases lay between the germline ends. Germline V gives CDR1 LGHNT, CDR2 FRNRAP. The CDR3, as DNA: TGTGCTAGTGGTTTGGGGGAGGCAGATACGCAGTATTTT. Amino acid sequence: CASGLGEADTQYF. The whole variable domain, remainder taken from reference TRBV12-5 and TRBJ2-3, is DARVTQTPRHKVTEMGQEVTMRCQPILGHNTVFWYRQTMMQGLELLAYFRNRAPLDDSGMPKDRFSAEMPDATLATLKIQPSEPRDSAVYFCASGLGEADTQYFGPGTRLTVL.

Ten or more counts support this clonotype. The rearrangement joins TRBV20-1 to TRBJ2-1, with 7 nucleotides matching TRBD2. Germline-derived CDR1 and CDR2 are DFQATT and SNEGSKA (reference sequence). V was clipped by 5 bases and J by 2 bases; unmatched bases: 12. This CDR3 has 16 amino acids. The CDR3, as DNA: TGCAGTGCTCCACGGACTAGGGACTATACCTACAATGAGCAGTTCTTC. Translating it yields CSAPRTRDYTYNEQFF.

This clonotype was seen many times. The J gene is TRBJ2-7, the V gene TRBV6-9, with 14 positions matching TRBD2. This CDR3 spans 21 amino acids. Germline-derived CDR1 and CDR2 are MNHGY and SVAAGI. Trimming at V came to 4 bases and at J to 6 bases, leaving 23 bases not matched to a gene. CDR3: CASSFDRGPGLAGARASEQYF. The CDR3 DNA follows: TGTGCCAGCAGTTTTGACAGGGGCCCGGGACTAGCGGGAGCAAGGGCCTCCGAGCAGTACTTC.